This is a list of T cell receptor beta chains from one sample in a study of OX40 agonist ivuxolimab in advanced cancers. Libraries were prepared by immunoSEQ multiplex PCR; TCRdb keeps only in-frame clonotypes and omits some of them. The table has about 73,000 clones, roughly four fifths seen once. Source: CD4+ or CD8+ T cells sorted from blood, taken in a trial of the OX40 agonist ivuxolimab. All receptors derive from an adult with an advanced solid tumor such as melanoma, head and neck, liver or kidney cancer. Each CDR3 is given with its conserved first and last residue. D genes are given only for firm matches. Size values are once, few and many counts, or a class for expanded clones, and some rows have none.

TRBD2 | once | TRBJ2-5 | TRBV5-1 | CASRSTILAGVETQYF | TGCGCCAGCAGATCTACAATCCTAGCGGGAGTAGAGACCCAGTACTTC
NA | NA | TRBJ2-1 | TRBV7-6 | CASSLPGSHNEQFF | TGTGCCAGCAGCTTACCAGGGTCTCACAATGAGCAGTTCTTC
NA | NA | TRBJ2-7 | TRBV10-3 | CAISESKTAYEQYF | TGTGCCATCAGTGAGTCGAAAACGGCCTACGAGCAGTACTTC
NA | NA | TRBJ1-5 | TRBV12-1 | CASSLGQTISGQPQHF | TGTGCCAGCAGCTTAGGACAGACCATTAGCGGGCAGCCCCAGCATTTT
NA | few | TRBJ1-2 | TRBV28 | CASSFSNKPWDYTF | TGTGCCAGCAGTTTCTCCAATAAGCCGTGGGACTACACCTTC
TRBD2 | NA | TRBJ2-3 | TRBV5-4 | CASSPGLAGGRTDTQYF | TGTGCCAGCAGCCCGGGACTAGCGGGCGGCCGCACAGATACGCAGTATTTT
NA | NA | TRBJ1-1 | TRBV6-6 | CASSYTTGTEAFF | TGTGCCAGCAGTTACACGACAGGCACTGAAGCTTTCTTT
TRBD1 | few | TRBJ1-1 | TRBV7-2 | CASSLQGVTEAFF | TGTGCCAGCAGCTTACAGGGGGTCACTGAAGCTTTCTTT
TRBD2 | NA | TRBJ2-5 | TRBV19 | CASSDSGAREETQYF | TGTGCCAGTAGTGATAGCGGGGCCCGGGAAGAGACCCAGTACTTC
NA | NA | TRBJ1-1 | TRBV7-2 | CASTLFGGKHEAFF | TGTGCCAGCACCTTATTCGGGGGGAAACATGAAGCTTTCTTT
NA | NA | TRBJ2-1 | TRBV19 | CASNRTGDGTYNEQFF | TGTGCCAGTAACAGAACTGGGGACGGTACCTACAATGAGCAGTTCTTC
TRBD1 | NA | TRBJ1-2 | TRBV30 | CAWSQGQGAGYTF | TGTGCCTGGAGTCAGGGACAGGGAGCCGGCTACACCTTC
NA | NA | TRBJ2-1 | TRBV7-9 | CASSLARMMRDPNSNEQFF | TGTGCCAGCAGCTTAGCCCGGATGATGAGGGACCCAAACTCCAATGAGCAGTTCTTC
NA | NA | TRBJ2-7 | TRBV7-3 | CASSRGLSYEQYF | TGTGCCAGCTCCCGGGGGCTGTCCTACGAGCAGTACTTC
NA | few | TRBJ1-3 | TRBV10-1 | CASSESGGNTIYF | TGCGCCAGCAGTGAGTCGGGTGGAAACACCATATATTTT
NA | NA | TRBJ2-2 | TRBV2 | CASSESPGNGELFF | TGTGCCAGCAGTGAAAGTCCCGGGAACGGGGAGCTGTTTTTT
NA | NA | TRBJ2-7 | TRBV10-3 | CATRTTLYEQYF | TGTGCCACCCGGACTACCCTCTACGAGCAGTACTTC
NA | NA | TRBJ1-3 | TRBV7-2 | CASSLGVFSGNTIYF | TGTGCCAGCAGCTTAGGAGTTTTCTCTGGAAACACCATATATTTT
NA | NA | TRBJ2-2 | TRBV11-3 | CASRGDHTGELFF | TGTGCCAGTAGGGGTGATCACACCGGGGAGCTGTTTTTT
NA | NA | TRBJ1-2 | TRBV5-6 | CASSLEGSGSNYGYTF | TGTGCCAGCAGCCTGGAGGGATCGGGTTCTAACTATGGCTACACCTTC
TRBD1 | once | TRBJ2-7 | TRBV15 | CATSRAGQGINEQYF | TGTGCCACCAGCAGAGCGGGACAGGGCATCAACGAGCAGTACTTC
NA | NA | TRBJ2-1 | TRBV11-2 | CASSARYQSLSSYNEQFF | TGTGCCAGCAGCGCTAGATACCAGAGCCTCAGCTCCTACAATGAGCAGTTCTTC
NA | NA | TRBJ1-1 | TRBV18 | CASSETRETEAFF | TGTGCCAGCTCAGAGACCAGGGAGACTGAAGCTTTCTTT
NA | NA | TRBJ1-5 | TRBV12-5 | CASGLPQPGYQPQHF | TGTGCTAGTGGTTTGCCTCAGCCGGGATATCAGCCCCAGCATTTT
TRBD2 | NA | TRBJ2-1 | TRBV10-3 | CAIRPAGVNTEQFF | TGTGCCATCAGGCCAGCGGGAGTAAACACTGAGCAGTTCTTC
TRBD2 | NA | TRBJ2-5 | TRBV27 | CASSLSSRGGETQYF | TGTGCCAGCAGTTTATCGAGCCGGGGGGGAGAGACCCAGTACTTC
NA | NA | TRBJ2-2 | TRBV7-9 | CASSPRWRDSNTGELFF | TGTGCCAGCAGCCCACGATGGCGGGACTCGAACACCGGGGAGCTGTTTTTT
TRBD2 | once | TRBJ2-3 | TRBV19 | CASSLTSGGAGLGTDTQYF | TGTGCCAGTAGCTTGACTAGCGGGGGGGCCGGTCTCGGGACAGATACGCAGTATTTT
NA | NA | TRBJ1-1 | TRBV7-9 | CASSPDFRDTEAFF | TGTGCCAGCAGCCCAGACTTTAGGGACACTGAAGCTTTCTTT
TRBD2 | once | TRBJ2-3 | TRBV7-2 | CASSSSGRTQYF | TGTGCCAGCAGCTCTAGCGGGCGTACGCAGTATTTT
NA | NA | TRBJ2-5 | TRBV7-2 | CASSLEAEETQYF | TGTGCCAGCAGCTTAGAGGCAGAAGAGACCCAGTACTTC
NA | NA | TRBJ1-5 | TRBV10-3 | CAISVDFSNQPQHF | TGTGCCATCAGTGTAGACTTTAGCAATCAGCCCCAGCATTTT
NA | NA | TRBJ1-1 | TRBV5-4 | CASSLAGTQGTEAFF | TGTGCCAGCAGCCTCGCCGGGACCCAGGGGACTGAAGCTTTCTTT
NA | once | TRBJ2-3 | TRBV5-1 | CASSPLSAGTDTQYF | TGCGCCAGCAGCCCACTTAGCGCGGGCACAGATACGCAGTATTTT
NA | NA | TRBJ2-2 | TRBV6-5 | CASSYSWSGELFF | TGTGCCAGCAGTTACTCGTGGAGCGGGGAGCTGTTTTTT
TRBD2 | NA | TRBJ2-1 | TRBV11-3 | CASSPAGGLHNEQFF | TGTGCCAGCAGCCCTGCGGGGGGCCTCCACAATGAGCAGTTCTTC
NA | NA | TRBJ1-1 | TRBV5-1 | CASSLRTDLNTEAFF | TGCGCCAGCAGCTTACGGACAGACCTGAACACTGAAGCTTTCTTT
TRBD2 | NA | TRBJ2-1 | TRBV5-4 | CASSSGGGNYNEQFF | TGTGCCAGCAGCTCCGGGGGGGGCAACTACAATGAGCAGTTCTTC
TRBD1 | NA | TRBJ1-1 | TRBV19 | CASSTGVRSTEAFF | TGTGCCAGTAGCACAGGGGTTAGAAGTACTGAAGCTTTCTTT
NA | NA | TRBJ1-2 | TRBV11-2 | CASSLEPGGGYTF | TGTGCCAGCAGCTTAGAGCCCGGTGGGGGCTACACCTTC
NA | NA | TRBJ2-5 | TRBV10-3 | CAIAGGAPETQYF | TGTGCCATCGCAGGGGGGGCCCCTGAGACCCAGTACTTC
TRBD1 | NA | TRBJ1-5 | TRBV11-2 | CASSLETGVGQPQHF | TGTGCCAGCAGCTTGGAAACAGGGGTTGGGCAGCCCCAGCATTTT
NA | NA | TRBJ2-7 | TRBV5-4 | CASSLRAGSYEQYF | TGTGCCAGCAGCTTGAGGGCGGGCTCCTACGAGCAGTACTTC
TRBD2 | NA | TRBJ2-1 | TRBV7-6 | CASSAGPGLAGGPSNEQFF | TGTGCCAGCAGCGCGGGACCGGGACTAGCGGGGGGTCCATCCAATGAGCAGTTCTTC
NA | NA | TRBJ2-3 | TRBV12-5 | CASGPVLATSDTQYF | TGTGCTAGTGGCCCCGTACTAGCTACGTCAGATACGCAGTATTTT
NA | NA | TRBJ2-1 | TRBV7-2 | CASHSGGGTSYNEQFF | TGTGCCAGCCATTCCGGGGGCGGAACCTCCTACAATGAGCAGTTCTTC
NA | NA | TRBJ2-7 | TRBV27 | CASRPYPGRGAYEQYF | TGTGCCAGCAGGCCTTACCCGGGCAGGGGGGCCTACGAGCAGTACTTC
NA | NA | TRBJ2-2 | TRBV4-3 | CASSQGSDGTGELFF | TGCGCCAGCAGCCAAGGTAGCGACGGCACCGGGGAGCTGTTTTTT
TRBD1 | NA | TRBJ1-1 | TRBV18 | CASSPSTGGSTEAFF | TGTGCCAGCTCACCCTCAACAGGGGGTAGCACTGAAGCTTTCTTT
TRBD1 | NA | TRBJ1-1 | TRBV7-6 | CASSARQGNTEAFF | TGTGCCAGCAGCGCTAGACAGGGGAACACTGAAGCTTTCTTT
NA | NA | TRBJ1-2 | TRBV7-2 | CASSLELEGYTF | TGTGCCAGCAGCTTAGAACTAGAAGGCTACACCTTC